The 30 T cell receptor beta chains in this list originate from one sample, sequenced in a study of human T cells and chemical hapten exposure. From the RACE reads, TCRdb called clonotypes with MiXCR, one entry per CDR3 protein. Seen here are 95,000 to 150,000 distinct CDR3 sequences, over 9% observed once, and the top ten hold over 2%. Time point here: patch test 3, about 24 weeks after DPC sensitization. Treatment meaning: therapeutic diphenylcyclopropenone sensitization with weekly scalp DPC. The sample here was whole blood, taken in connection with sensitization to the hapten diphenylcyclopropenone (DPC). Every receptor here comes from a woman aged 45-65 years with alopecia areata. Some clones in this sample may be carry-over from other donors' samples.

This clonotype appeared a few times. This sequence joins TRBV7-9 and TRBJ2-1; 7 positions agree with TRBD1. J was trimmed by 3 bases and V by 5 bases; bases with no gene match: 10. Germline assignment: CDR1 SEHNR and CDR2 FQNEAQ (reference sequence). The CDR3 extends over 16 amino acids. CDR3 residues: CASSPLTGAGYNEQFF. The DNA for the CDR3 is TGTGCCAGCAGCCCCCTCACAGGGGCAGGCTACAATGAGCAGTTCTTC.

This clonotype was seen at least ten times. The rearrangement uses TRBV7-9 and TRBJ2-1; the match to TRBD2 covers 14 bases. Germline trimming cut 4 bases from V and 8 bases from J; bases unmatched to any gene: 4. The CDR3 has 15 residues. Looked up from germline, CDR1 is SEHNR and CDR2 is FQNEAQ (reference sequence). CDR3 sequence reads: CASSWTSGRFDEQFF. The CDR3 DNA reads as TGTGCCAGCAGCTGGACTAGCGGGAGGTTCGATGAGCAGTTCTTC.

This clonotype was observed a handful of times. The chain employs TRBV27 and TRBJ1-6; D remains unclear. Trimming removed 6 bases from V and 10 bases from J, with 16 bases in between. The CDR3 contains 14 residues. The germline gives CDR1 MNHEY, CDR2 SMNVEV (reference sequence). CDR3 in amino acids: CASSWGGPGSPLHF. CDR3 in DNA: TGTGCCAGCAGCTGGGGAGGGCCCGGGTCACCCCTCCACTTT.

The rearrangement uses TRBV11-2 and TRBJ2-1; no clear D. The ends were cut back, 4 bases at V and 9 bases at J, with 10 bases in the middle. From germline, CDR1 is SGHAT and CDR2 FQNNGV. There are 12 residues in the CDR3. The DNA for the CDR3 is TGTGCCAGCAGCTCGACTGGTAGTGAGCAGTTCTTC. Residues: CASSSTGSEQFF.

The rearrangement uses TRBV6-2 or TRBV6-3 and TRBJ1-5; no definite D call. V was shortened by 5 bases and J by 2 bases, with 10 bases between the two germline ends. Per germline, CDR1 MNHEY and CDR2 SVGEGT. The CDR3 consists of 14 residues. CDR3 sequence: CASSDQPGNQPQHF. The CDR3 DNA reads TGTGCCAGCAGTGACCAGCCAGGCAATCAGCCCCAGCATTTT.

The chain combines TRBV2 with TRBJ2-1, with TRBD2 matching over 10 bases. In germline, CDR1 is SNHLY, CDR2 FYNNEI. CDR3 length equals 15 residues. Germline trimming cut 5 bases from V and 3 bases from J; bases unmatched to any gene: 4. The CDR3 DNA is TGTGCCAGCAGTACTGTAGCGGGGGGCTACAATGAGCAGTTCTTC. Its translation is CASSTVAGGYNEQFF.

This clonotype has only a few counts. V usage is TRBV12-3 or TRBV12-4 and J usage is TRBJ2-3, with D unresolved. V gave up 4 bases and J gave up 0 bases, with 14 bases separating them. CDR3 length equals 16 residues. CDR3 sequence: CASSSQPYPSTDTQYF. The CDR3 DNA is TGTGCCAGCAGTTCCCAACCATACCCTAGCACAGATACGCAGTATTTT.

The chain combines TRBV4-3 with TRBJ2-2, with D tentatively TRBD1 (5 bases). CDR3 length: 16 amino acids. Trimming cost V 0 bases and J 7 bases, with 15 bases left between them. Germline CDR1 and CDR2: LGHNA and YSLEER. The CDR3 spells CASSQDPQGQNGELFF. In DNA, the CDR3 is TGCGCCAGCAGCCAAGATCCGCAGGGTCAGAACGGGGAGCTGTTTTTT.

As to this clonotype: Compared with germline, one end of the junction differs, possibly owing to a read error. J is TRBJ2-7 and V is TRBV28, with D possibly being TRBD1 (5 bases). The CDR3 runs to 11 residues. Germline V gene data show CDR1 as MDHEN and CDR2 as SYDVKM. CDR3 sequence (DNA): TGTGCCAGCATCAATGGATGGACATGGCACTTC. Translating it yields CASINGWTWHF. The whole variable domain, filled in from reference TRBV28 and TRBJ2-7, reads DVKVTQSSRYLVKRTGEKVFLECVQDMDHENMFWYRQDPGLGLRLIYFSYDVKMKEKGDIPEGYSVSREKKERFSLILESASTNQTSMYLCASINGWTWHFGPGTRLTVT.

This clonotype was detected a few times. The gene calls are TRBV29-1 and TRBJ2-3; tentative D call: TRBD1 (6 bases). Looked up from germline, CDR1 is SQVTM and CDR2 is ANQGSEA. This CDR3 spans 11 amino acids. The V end lost 5 bases, the J end lost 8 bases, and 11 bases lay between the germline ends. The CDR3 nucleotides read TGCAGCGTTATACAGGGTGCTACGCAGTATTTT. Translated: CSVIQGATQYF.

This clonotype was found many times. The chain has TRBV7-6 and TRBJ2-2; D possibly corresponds to TRBD1 (6 bases). Trimming left V 4 bases short and J 3 bases short, with 18 bases between. The CDR3 extends over 17 amino acids. Germline V gene sequence: CDR1 SGHVS, CDR2 FNYEAQ. The CDR3 is CASSSPALQGHTGELFF. The DNA of the CDR3 is TGTGCCAGCAGCTCACCAGCGCTACAGGGACACACCGGGGAGCTGTTTTTT.

The rearrangement links TRBV27 to TRBJ2-7; no firm D call. CDR3 length equals 14 residues. The germline CDR1 and CDR2 sequences are MNHEY and SMNVEV (reference sequence). The ends were cut back, 8 bases at V and 4 bases at J, with 18 bases in the middle. CDR3 in DNA: TGTGCCAGCGGATTTTTCGGGCAGAAGTACGAGCAGTACTTC. It translates to CASGFFGQKYEQYF.

This clonotype was recorded a few times. V gene TRBV6-1 combines with J gene TRBJ2-5; no reliable D call. Trimming took 0 bases from V and 7 from J, leaving 9 bases between them. Germline V gives CDR1 MNHNS, CDR2 SASEGT. The CDR3 sequence is 13 residues long. The CDR3 is CASSEAPSGTQYF. The DNA of the CDR3 is TGTGCCAGCAGTGAAGCACCATCCGGGACCCAGTACTTC.

The chain recombines TRBV29-1 with TRBJ1-1; D is perhaps TRBD1 (5 bases). Trimming cost V 5 bases and J 7 bases, with 17 bases left between them. The CDR3 has 13 amino acids. CDR1 and CDR2 (germline): SQVTM, ANQGSEA. The CDR3 loop is CSVSQGGGDEAFF. In DNA form, the CDR3 reads TGCAGCGTTTCCCAGGGAGGCGGGGATGAAGCTTTCTTT.

This clonotype was counted many times. This chain joins TRBV18 and TRBJ1-2; D remains unclear. V was clipped by 5 bases and J by 0 bases, with 13 bases between them. Germline lookup yields CDR1 KGHSH and CDR2 LQKENI. CDR3 length: 15 amino acids. This CDR3 reads CASSSLQESNYGYTF. CDR3 bases: TGTGCCAGCTCATCCTTGCAGGAGTCTAACTATGGCTACACCTTC.

The chain is built from TRBV7-8 and TRBJ1-1; D may be TRBD1 (5 bases). V was clipped by 1 base and J by 6 bases, with 12 bases between them. The V gene's germline CDR1 is SGHVS and CDR2 FQNEAQ. The CDR3 runs 14 residues. CDR3 sequence (DNA): TGTGCCAGCAGCTTAGGGGCTAGGGGCGCTGAAGCTTTCTTT. Protein: CASSLGARGAEAFF.

The sample holds many counts of this clonotype. This chain joins TRBV30 and TRBJ2-3; 8 bases map to TRBD2. The CDR3 has 16 residues. V gave up 0 bases and J gave up 3 bases; unmatched junction bases: 8. CDR1 is GTSNPN and CDR2 is SVGIG in the germline V gene (reference sequence). CDR3 in DNA: TGTGCCTGGAGTGTAAGCGGGAGCCTCGGGACAGATACGCAGTATTTT. This gives the protein CAWSVSGSLGTDTQYF.

The chain combines TRBV29-1 with TRBJ1-1; 10 bases are a match to TRBD1. J gave up 3 bases and V 5 bases, and 6 bases lay outside the gene matches. Germline CDR1 SQVTM, CDR2 ANQGSEA. The CDR3 consists of 14 residues. CDR3 DNA sequence: TGCAGCGTTCGAGGGACAGGGGTGGACACTGAAGCTTTCTTT. Its protein is CSVRGTGVDTEAFF.

This clonotype was observed a handful of times. This chain uses TRBV29-1 with TRBJ2-1; D remains unclear. The V gene's germline CDR1 is SQVTM and CDR2 ANQGSEA. This CDR3 is built from 13 residues. Trimming removed 2 bases from V and 6 bases from J, with 11 bases in between. This CDR3 is CSVEYSIGNEQFF. CDR3 DNA: TGCAGCGTTGAATACAGTATCGGCAATGAGCAGTTCTTC.

This clonotype has a handful of counts. V is TRBV27 and J is TRBJ2-7, with 10 positions matching TRBD1. Germline CDR1 is MNHEY and CDR2 is SMNVEV (reference sequence). V was clipped by 3 bases and J by 4 bases; unmatched bases: 6. The CDR3 is 15 residues long. The CDR3 DNA reads TGTGCCAGCAGTTTTTCGGGACAGGGGCCGTACGAGCAGTACTTC. Amino acids: CASSFSGQGPYEQYF.

The chain carries TRBV11-2 and TRBJ1-5; D possibly corresponds to TRBD1 (5 bases). Trimming shortened V by 1 base and J by 11 bases, and 12 bases separated the two germline ends. Germline V lookup: CDR1 SGHAT, CDR2 FQNNGV. The CDR3 has 13 residues. CDR3 in DNA: TGTGCCAGCAGCTTAGGGCAGGGCGGGTCCCAGCATTTT. It encodes CASSLGQGGSQHF.

V is TRBV2 and J is TRBJ2-4, with D perhaps given as TRBD1 or TRBD2 (6 bases each). Germline CDR1 reads SNHLY; CDR2 reads FYNNEI. The CDR3 totals 16 residues. Trimming shortened V by 4 bases and J by 0 bases, and 13 bases separated the two germline ends. The CDR3 DNA reads as TGTGCCAGCAGTGGTCCGGGGGCAGTAGCCAAAAACATTCAGTACTTC. Protein product: CASSGPGAVAKNIQYF.

This clonotype has only a few counts. The chain has TRBV20-1 and TRBJ2-3; D is unresolved. Trimming stripped 0 bases from V and 4 bases from J, with 8 bases between. Germline CDR1 is DFQATT and CDR2 is SNEGSKA (reference sequence). The CDR3 extends over 13 amino acids. DNA of the CDR3: TGCAGTGCTAGAGATTACTATTCAGATACGCAGTATTTT. The encoded protein is CSARDYYSDTQYF.

The J gene is TRBJ2-4, the V gene TRBV10-3; 8 bases match TRBD2. The CDR3 loop spans 16 amino acids. Trimming removed 0 bases from V and 3 bases from J; junction bases left unmatched: 4. CDR1 is ENHRY and CDR2 is SYGVKD in the germline V gene. The CDR3 loop reads CAISESGTSGKNIQYF. For the CDR3, the DNA is TGTGCCATCAGTGAGTCTGGGACTAGTGGCAAAAACATTCAGTACTTC.

Turning to this clonotype: The junction does not match germline at one end; this may be a read error. This rearrangement joins TRBV5-1 to TRBJ1-1; D remains ambiguous. The CDR3 length is 13 residues. Germline V gene lookup returns CDR1 SGHRS and CDR2 YFSETQ. CDR3 sequence reads: CASGLWMNTEAFF. The CDR3 coding sequence is TGCGCCAGCGGCTTATGGATGAACACTGAAGCTTTCTTT.

This clonotype has a handful of counts. The rearrangement uses TRBV5-1 and TRBJ2-1; D is unclear. This CDR3 is 14 amino acids long. V lost 4 bases and J 6 bases, leaving 14 bases between the germline ends. Germline-derived CDR1 and CDR2 are SGHRS and YFSETQ. CDR3 nucleotides: TGCGCCAGCAGCCCTTCAAGGACGGTCAATGAGCAGTTCTTC. It codes for CASSPSRTVNEQFF.

This clonotype was recorded at least ten times. The chain uses TRBV15 and TRBJ2-5; unclear D gene. CDR3 length equals 13 residues. Germline CDR1 LNHNV, CDR2 YYDKDF (reference sequence). The V end was cut by 0 bases, the J end by 1 base, with 3 bases between. This CDR3 reads CATSRDTQETQYF. The CDR3 DNA sequence: TGTGCCACCAGCAGAGACACCCAAGAGACCCAGTACTTC. Full variable domain (outside the CDR3, taken from reference TRBV15 and TRBJ2-5): DAMVIQNPRYQVTQFGKPVTLSCSQTLNHNVMYWYQQKSSQAPKLLFHYYDKDFNNEADTPDNFQSRRPNTSFCFLDIRSPGLGDTAMYLCATSRDTQETQYFGPGTRLLVL.

Notes on this clonotype: Germline is not matched at one junction end, which may reflect a read error. The V and J genes are TRBV29-1 and TRBJ1-1; 11 bases map to TRBD1. There are 12 residues in the CDR3. From germline, CDR1 is SQVTM and CDR2 ANQGSEA. The CDR3 protein is CSVRTGGLEALF. In nucleotides, the CDR3 is TGCAGCGTAAGGACAGGGGGCCTTGAAGCTCTCTTT.

CDR3 nucleotides: TGTGCCAGCAGTTCGGCTAGCGGGGGGGCAGGGTTCTTC. This translates into CASSSASGGAGFF. This chain uses TRBV6-5 with TRBJ2-1; 12 bases map to TRBD2. The CDR3 consists of 13 residues. With 4 bases clipped from V and 15 bases from J, the junction kept 7 bases outside the gene matches. Germline V gene lookup returns CDR1 MNHEY and CDR2 SVGAGI.

The J gene is TRBJ2-5, the V gene TRBV30; D may be TRBD1 or TRBD2 (5 bases each). Per germline, CDR1 GTSNPN and CDR2 SVGIG (reference sequence). CDR3 length equals 14 residues. Trimming pared 3 bases from V and 1 base from J, leaving 12 bases between. CDR3 DNA sequence: TGTGCCTGGAGCTGGGGCCGGGGCCAAGAGACCCAGTACTTC. Protein: CAWSWGRGQETQYF.